Sequencing of this T cell receptor (beta chain) was carried out in a study of blood T cell repertoires in COVID-19 (dated by TCRdb to 2020 to 2021). The study in broad terms: Samples covering the acute and convalescent phases of COVID-19 were provided by collaborators in the United States, Italy and Spain. The material from the prospective study consisted of cDNA or gDNA derived from T cells, B-cell-depleted T cells, or PBMCs. Deeply sampled blood TCRbeta repertoires from subjects exposed to, actively infected with, or recovered from COVID-19 were included in the dataset. The repertoires were made available in a free public database intended to serve as a resource for research on the immune response to SARS-CoV-2. Samples came from the ongoing ImmuneRACE study (first 160 participants) plus 1,254 subjects from 6 global collaborators. Nearly every sample came with metadata listing a de-identified subject ID, COVID-19 status, age in years and sex. Where HLA class I and class II types were available, the types were taken from metadata supplied by the sample provider, not from assay-based typing. What the research found in general, with its limitations: Clinical and demographic metadata were provided uncurated, with the amount varying by source and participant.

V is trimmed back by 4 bases and J by 8 bases, and the junction contains 10 bases that no gene match accounts for. The CDR1 and CDR2 encoded by the germline V gene (reference sequence) are SEHNR and FQNEAQ. The CDR3 measures 14 amino acids from cysteine to phenylalanine. Only CDR3 DNA is held: 42 bases, read in frame from base 1. Each collaborating institution followed its own protocols to collect whole blood in K2EDTA tubes. For TCRbeta analysis, collaborators shipped samples as frozen whole blood, isolated PBMCs, or DNA extracted from either of those sample types. With regard to this clone: Which antigen it targets is not known. The input lacks base qualities; no much larger clone sits a single base away.

TCRbeta CDR3 regions were amplified from genomic DNA by means of the immunoSEQ Assay, a bias-controlled multiplex PCR. For the original study's pipeline: The number of nucleated cells in each sample was estimated by amplification of reference gene primers within the assay. To quantify the absolute abundance of each unique TCRbeta CDR3 rearrangement, sequence reads were collapsed and filtered. For each sample, productive Simpson clonality was calculated as the square root of Simpson's diversity index across productive rearrangements. The table was pulled from immuneACCESS by TCRdb, which kept in-frame rearrangements only. Such tables lose some clones; where checked, under half of the loss comes from unresolved V genes, and the rest has no known cause. That table is the source of V, J and clone size, and D and trimming were worked out from the DNA. This sample lists approximately 300,000 clones; around nine tenths were detected once. 1% of the sample is held by the ten biggest clonotypes.

Here the chain combines TRBV7-9 and TRBJ1-1; 7 bases in the junction line up with TRBD1. The sequencing sample was made of peripheral blood. This receptor was identified in a man aged 45-60 years with active or convalescent COVID-19. The CDR3 protein: CASSSPPGTVEAFF. At the DNA level, the sequence is TGTGCCAGCAGCTCTCCTCCCGGGACAGTCGAAGCTTTCTTT.